Shown below are 2 T cell receptor beta chains from a single sample sequenced in a study of T cells in Graves' hyperthyroidism and ophthalmopathy. Amplification yielded TCR beta CDR3 regions, with RNA transcripts as the source. TCR CDR3 underwent first-round RT-PCR with the HTBI primer set. MiXCR, run by TCRdb on the multiplex PCR reads, gives a single entry per CDR3 protein. The sample yields 450,000 to 600,000 distinct CDR3 sequences, 15% to 20% seen once. Sequencing was performed on blood. The receptors come from a man aged 35-49 years with Graves' ophthalmopathy.

The chain carries TRBV7-3 and TRBJ2-2; no reliable D call. Trimming removed 3 bases from V and 5 bases from J, with 10 bases in between. The CDR3 extends over 14 amino acids. Per the germline V gene, CDR1 is SGHTA and CDR2 is FQGTGA. CDR3 in amino acids: CASSFTPGTGELFF. The CDR3 DNA is TGTGCCAGCAGCTTCACCCCCGGGACCGGGGAGCTGTTTTTT.

This clonotype was found many times. The chain carries TRBV30 and TRBJ2-1; 10 nucleotides match TRBD1. V shed 4 bases, J shed 10 bases, and the junction held 1 base outside the gene matches. Germline V gives CDR1 GTSNPN, CDR2 SVGIG (reference sequence). The CDR3 runs 11 residues. CDR3 amino acids: CAWTTGGEQFF. In DNA, the CDR3 is TGTGCCTGGACGACAGGGGGCGAGCAGTTCTTC.